The 25 T cell receptor beta chains given below trace back to one sample, sequenced in a study of shared clonotypes between healthy human individuals. Method: immunoSEQ multiplex PCR; TCRdb's copy keeps in-frame clones and lacks some. The sample lists about 2.2 million clones, just over 90% seen once, with 1.5% to 2% in the top ten. CD45RO-negative cells were positively selected for CCR7, leaving out terminally differentiated effector memory CD45RA+ cells. Sequencing was performed on naive CD8+ T cells from PBMCs. Every receptor here comes from a man aged 18-30 years in good health. Some clones in this sample may be carry-over from other donors' samples.

The rearrangement uses TRBV27 and TRBJ2-3, with TRBD1 matching 10 bases. Germline V gene data show CDR1 as MNHEY and CDR2 as SMNVEV (reference sequence). V shed 2 bases and J 4 bases; nucleotides not matched to a gene: 3. CDR3 size: 15 residues. The chain's CDR3 is CASSLVGTGADTQYF. The CDR3 coding sequence is TGTGCCAGCAGTTTAGTAGGGACAGGGGCAGATACGCAGTATTTT.

The chain couples TRBV2 to TRBJ2-4; 10 bases are a match to TRBD1. CDR3 length: 14 amino acids. Germline CDR1 and CDR2: SNHLY and FYNNEI. The J segment lost 9 bases and the V segment lost 7 bases, leaving 9 bases of the junction unmatched. The CDR3 region is CASKGTGVLGIQYF. The CDR3 DNA follows: TGTGCCAGCAAAGGGACAGGGGTTTTGGGCATTCAGTACTTC.

This chain connects TRBV7-9 to TRBJ1-1, with D tentatively TRBD1 (5 bases). The CDR3 is 13 amino acids. Trimming took off 3 bases at V and 8 bases at J, with 13 bases between the two ends. In germline, CDR1 is SEHNR, CDR2 FQNEAQ (reference sequence). CDR3 loop: CASSFPDSTEAFF. The CDR3 DNA follows: TGTGCCAGCAGCTTCCCTGACAGTACCGAAGCTTTCTTT.

This clone was seen just once. V is TRBV5-1 and J is TRBJ2-6, with a tentative D call TRBD1 (6 bases). Trimming cost V 5 bases and J 2 bases, with 17 bases left between them. The CDR3 spans 17 residues. The V gene's germline CDR1 is SGHRS and CDR2 YFSETQ. The CDR3 sequence: CASRTGLLGAGANVLTF. The DNA of the CDR3 is TGCGCCAGCAGGACAGGCCTTCTGGGGGCTGGGGCCAACGTCCTGACTTTC.

This rearrangement joins TRBV6-1 to TRBJ1-2; D uncertain. Germline values: CDR1 MNHNS, CDR2 SASEGT. This CDR3 is built from 15 residues. Between the trimmed V and J ends, which lost 1 base and 4 bases, there was a span of 13 bases. CDR3 residues: CASSEGADGTYGYTF. CDR3 in DNA: TGTGCCAGCAGTGAAGGGGCCGACGGTACCTATGGCTACACCTTC.

The chain has TRBV11-2 and TRBJ1-1, with a weak D call TRBD1 (5 bases). The V and J ends lost 11 bases and 4 bases respectively, with 11 bases between them. The CDR3 contains 11 residues. In germline, CDR1 is SGHAT, CDR2 FQNNGV. The CDR3 DNA reads TGTGCCGGCGGGGGGATCACTGAAGCTTTCTTT. Its translation is CAGGGITEAFF.

This clone came up once. The V call is TRBV27, the J call TRBJ2-3, with D possibly TRBD1 on 6 matching bases. V gave up 5 bases and J gave up 8 bases, with 20 bases separating them. The CDR3 has 15 amino acids. The germline gives CDR1 MNHEY, CDR2 SMNVEV (reference sequence). The CDR3 region has the DNA TGTGCCAGCAGTCCAGGGACACCTAAAAGCGGTACGCAGTATTTT. Translation: CASSPGTPKSGTQYF.

This chain uses TRBV6-6 with TRBJ2-1; D call uncertain. There are 14 residues in the CDR3. Trimming took 3 bases from V and 5 from J, leaving 11 bases between them. The germline V gene has CDR1 MNHNY and CDR2 SVGAGI (reference sequence). CDR3 sequence: CASSYGGSHNEQFF. As DNA, the CDR3 is TGTGCCAGCAGTTATGGTGGGTCTCACAATGAGCAGTTCTTC.

This clone showed up just once. The CDR3 here is CASSEARAPTGYGYTF. CDR3 in DNA: TGTGCCAGCAGTGAAGCCCGGGCCCCCACGGGCTATGGCTACACCTTC. This chain uses TRBV6-1 with TRBJ1-2; no definite D call. This CDR3 region has 16 residues. V was trimmed by 0 bases and J by 4 bases, leaving 15 bases between them. The germline V gene has CDR1 MNHNS and CDR2 SASEGT.

This sequence joins TRBV7-9 and TRBJ2-1, with 9 bases matching TRBD2. Germline V lookup: CDR1 SEHNR, CDR2 FQNEAQ (reference sequence). The V and J ends lost 5 bases and 9 bases, in that order; junction bases with no gene match: 11. The CDR3 totals 15 residues. CDR3 bases: TGTGCCAGCAGCGCCGGGACTAGCATCGGCATTGAGCAGTTCTTC. Amino acids: CASSAGTSIGIEQFF.

The J gene is TRBJ2-1, the V gene TRBV7-9, with 9 bases matching TRBD2. Trimming removed 3 bases from V and 9 bases from J; junction bases left unmatched: 6. CDR3 length equals 14 residues. Germline V gene lookup returns CDR1 SEHNR and CDR2 FQNEAQ (reference sequence). CDR3 coding DNA: TGTGCCAGCAGCTTGATAGCGGGAGCAGTTGAGCAGTTCTTC. This codes for CASSLIAGAVEQFF.

The chain is built from TRBV11-3 and TRBJ1-4, with D tentatively TRBD1 (5 bases). Germline CDR1 reads SGHNT; CDR2 reads YENEEA. CDR3 size: 15 residues. V was clipped by 3 bases and J by 7 bases, with 15 bases between them. CDR3 sequence: CASSFPRAELEKLFF. The CDR3 bases are TGTGCCAGCAGCTTTCCCAGGGCCGAACTTGAAAAACTGTTTTTT.

The chain recombines TRBV29-1 with TRBJ1-1; 12 bases match TRBD1. Germline CDR1 and CDR2: SQVTM and ANQGSEA. V dropped 4 bases and J dropped 1; count of bases not matched to a gene: 7. This CDR3 is 16 amino acids long. The CDR3 protein is CSVVGTGGPRNTEAFF. CDR3 DNA sequence: TGCAGCGTTGTCGGGACAGGGGGCCCGAGGAACACTGAAGCTTTCTTT.

This chain uses TRBV2 with TRBJ2-1; TRBD1 is a possible D gene (5 bases). Germline loops: CDR1 SNHLY, CDR2 FYNNEI. V was cut by 6 bases and J by 4 bases, with 13 bases left in between. The CDR3 consists of 14 residues. CDR3 nucleotides: TGTGCCAGCAGGCGCTCCGACAGATACAATGAGCAGTTCTTC. Its protein product is CASRRSDRYNEQFF.

The gene calls are TRBV28 and TRBJ1-1, with D perhaps matching TRBD1 (6 bases). Trimming pared 2 bases from V and 1 base from J, leaving 11 bases between. The CDR3 length is 15 residues. The germline gives CDR1 MDHEN, CDR2 SYDVKM. In DNA form, the CDR3 reads TGTGCCAGCAGTTTAGAGGGACATCAGAACACTGAAGCTTTCTTT. The encoded protein is CASSLEGHQNTEAFF.

Note on this clone: The same CDR3 can be traced to other DNA sequences in this sample. The rearrangement links TRBV28 to TRBJ1-1; D is unresolved. Germline V CDR1 and CDR2: MDHEN, SYDVKM. The CDR3 has 13 amino acids. Trimming removed 5 bases at V and 1 base at J, with 8 bases between. The CDR3 here is CASSLSANTEAFF. For the CDR3, the DNA is TGTGCCAGCAGTCTCTCGGCGAACACTGAAGCTTTCTTT.

The chain employs TRBV7-8 and TRBJ1-3, with no clear D. The V gene's germline CDR1 is SGHVS and CDR2 FQNEAQ. The V end was cut by 5 bases, the J end by 0 bases, with 26 bases between. There are 20 residues in the CDR3. The CDR3 DNA reads TGTGCCAGCAGCCCGCAATCTGAGACGGAGATGCACTACTCTGGAAACACCATATATTTT. It yields the protein CASSPQSETEMHYSGNTIYF.

A note on this clone: This sample includes further DNA sequences coding for the same CDR3. The chain links TRBV29-1 to TRBJ1-2, with D possibly being TRBD1 (5 bases). V was pared by 5 bases and J by 4 bases, with 8 bases between. CDR1 SQVTM and CDR2 ANQGSEA come from the germline V gene. The CDR3 has 11 residues. CDR3 region: CSVRGGYGYTF. The CDR3, as DNA: TGCAGCGTTAGGGGTGGCTATGGCTACACCTTC.

The chain is built from TRBV19 and TRBJ2-5; D is possibly TRBD1 (5 bases). Looked up from germline, CDR1 is LNHDA and CDR2 is SQIVND (reference sequence). Between the trimmed V and J ends, which lost 6 bases and 1 base, there was a span of 12 bases. The CDR3 length is 14 residues. The CDR3 bases are TGTGCCAGTAGCACCGTAGGGGTCCAAGAGACCCAGTACTTC. Translating gives CASSTVGVQETQYF.

The rearrangement links TRBV28 to TRBJ2-1, with 9 nucleotides matching TRBD2. CDR3 length equals 18 residues. CDR1 and CDR2 from the germline V gene are MDHEN and SYDVKM. V dropped 1 base and J dropped 8; count of bases not matched to a gene: 15. The CDR3 is CASSLLRTSAFRQDEQFF. CDR3 DNA sequence: TGTGCCAGCAGTTTATTAAGGACTAGCGCCTTCAGACAGGATGAGCAGTTCTTC. Based on the CDR3 plus reference TRBV28 and TRBJ2-1, the full variable domain is DVKVTQSSRYLVKRTGEKVFLECVQDMDHENMFWYRQDPGLGLRLIYFSYDVKMKEKGDIPEGYSVSREKKERFSLILESASTNQTSMYLCASSLLRTSAFRQDEQFFGPGTRLTVL.

In this sample, this clone turned up a few times. The genes are TRBV28 and TRBJ1-1; D is unresolved. The V and J ends lost 6 bases and 5 bases respectively, with 13 bases between them. This CDR3 comprises 13 residues. Per the germline V gene, CDR1 is MDHEN and CDR2 is SYDVKM. CDR3 DNA sequence: TGTGCCAGCAGCCTAATGCCCAATACTGAAGCTTTCTTT. This codes for CASSLMPNTEAFF.

The CDR3 bases are TGCGCCAGCAGCCAAGATGGGGGCGGGAGAGGCGAGCAGTACTTC. This sequence encodes CASSQDGGGRGEQYF. The V call is TRBV4-3, the J call TRBJ2-7; D is possibly TRBD2 (7 bases). Germline values: CDR1 LGHNA, CDR2 YSLEER. Trimming took off 0 bases at V and 6 bases at J, with 15 bases between the two ends. The CDR3 loop spans 15 amino acids.

The chain links TRBV29-1 to TRBJ1-2; 10 bases are shared with TRBD1. Germline V lookup: CDR1 SQVTM, CDR2 ANQGSEA. The ends lost 6 bases at V and 3 bases at J; junction bases unmatched: 4. The CDR3 sequence is 13 residues long. The CDR3 DNA sequence: TGCAGCGTGGGGACAGGGGACCACTATGGCTACACCTTC. It specifies CSVGTGDHYGYTF.

The V call is TRBV19, the J call TRBJ2-4, with D perhaps TRBD2 (5 bases). From germline, CDR1 is LNHDA and CDR2 SQIVND (reference sequence). V was cut by 3 bases and J by 0 bases, with 21 bases left in between. The CDR3 covers 19 residues. The CDR3 DNA reads TGTGCCAGTAGTATGTCCTCGGCTTTCGGACTTATAGCCAAAAACATTCAGTACTTC. It specifies CASSMSSAFGLIAKNIQYF.

V usage is TRBV29-1 and J usage is TRBJ2-2; TRBD2 is a possible D gene (5 bases). This CDR3 has 13 amino acids. The germline CDR1 and CDR2 sequences are SQVTM and ANQGSEA. Trimming pared 4 bases from V and 4 bases from J, leaving 10 bases between. The chain's CDR3 is CSVVGRGTGELFF. The CDR3 DNA is TGCAGCGTTGTGGGTCGGGGCACCGGGGAGCTGTTTTTT.